What follows is one T cell receptor beta chain and its context. This entry belongs to a study of cytomegalovirus exposure and HLA in healthy donors. The PCR contained 60 Vbeta and 13 Jbeta primers. Sequencing was performed with immunoSEQ multiplex PCR; in TCRdb, only in-frame clones are kept and a portion is missing. Seen here are approximately 150,000 clones, 75% to 90% observed once, and the top ten hold roughly 5%. The J segment lost 13 bases and the V segment lost 5 bases, leaving 15 bases of the junction unmatched. The CDR3 is 14 residues long. Germline values: CDR1 MNHEY, CDR2 SMNVEV (reference sequence).

This chain joins TRBV27 and TRBJ2-5, with 8 nucleotides matching TRBD2. This TCR came from a man aged 30 to 39 in good health and CMV-seronegative. The specimen was PBMCs. CDR3 region: CASSTLPSERGLYF. CDR3 nucleotides: TGTGCCAGCAGTACACTGCCCTCAGAGCGGGGGTTGTACTTC.